These 29 T cell receptor beta chains were all obtained from the same sample, sequenced in a study of blood T cell repertoires in COVID-19. The assay was immunoSEQ multiplex PCR, and TCRdb's table has in-frame clones only and misses some. The sample lists approximately 97,000 clones, 85% occurring once. Sequenced sample: peripheral blood. All receptors come from a man older than 75 with acute or convalescent COVID-19.

This clone was observed a handful of times. V and J are TRBV7-2 and TRBJ1-4; D perhaps matches TRBD1 (6 bases). Germline-derived CDR1 and CDR2 are SGHTA and FQGNSA. V was cut by 1 base and J by 8 bases, with 11 bases left in between. This CDR3 has 14 residues. In DNA, the CDR3 is TGTGCCAGCAGCTTAGATTGGGGGCTGGAAAAACTGTTTTTT. It is translated as CASSLDWGLEKLFF.

CDR3 DNA sequence: TGCGCCAGCAGTGAGACAGGACTAGATAGGTCCTACAATGAGCAGTTCTTC. It codes for CASSETGLDRSYNEQFF. The chain links TRBV10-2 to TRBJ2-1; TRBD2 agrees at 7 bases. Germline values: CDR1 WSHSY, CDR2 SAAADI. V shed 2 bases and J 1 base; nucleotides not matched to a gene: 8. This CDR3 has 17 residues.

J is TRBJ2-7 and V is TRBV28, with 11 bases identical to TRBD2. CDR1 MDHEN and CDR2 SYDVKM come from the germline V gene. The CDR3 length is 15 residues. Trimming removed 3 bases from V and 5 bases from J; junction bases left unmatched: 6. CDR3 sequence (DNA): TGTGCCAGCAGTTTGGGTAGCGGGAGGGTCGACGAGCAGTACTTC. Translated: CASSLGSGRVDEQYF.

The rearrangement links TRBV19 to TRBJ2-6; perhaps TRBD2 as D (5 bases). Trimming took 7 bases from V and 0 from J, leaving 19 bases between them. CDR1 and CDR2 (germline): LNHDA, SQIVND (reference sequence). This CDR3 is 18 amino acids long. Here the CDR3 DNA reads TGTGCCAGTACTATGTATTGGGGAGTAGGCTCTGGGGCCAACGTCCTGACTTTC. Residues: CASTMYWGVGSGANVLTF.

The CDR3 is CASSLIWRQGSSGNTIYF. DNA for the CDR3: TGTGCCAGCAGTTTAATTTGGAGGCAGGGGTCTTCTGGAAACACCATATATTTT. The chain employs TRBV28 and TRBJ1-3, with D perhaps matching TRBD1 (6 bases). This CDR3 comprises 18 residues. Trimming removed 2 bases from V and 1 base from J, with 18 bases in between. Germline V gives CDR1 MDHEN, CDR2 SYDVKM.

This rearrangement joins TRBV10-1 to TRBJ2-7; D might be TRBD2 (6 bases). V lost 0 bases and J lost 3, with 15 bases in between. This CDR3 has 16 residues. CDR1 is WNHNN and CDR2 is SYGVQD in the germline V gene (reference sequence). The CDR3 DNA follows: TGCGCCAGCAGTGAGTCGGTCACGGGACTCAGCTACGAGCAGTACTTC. Translating it yields CASSESVTGLSYEQYF.

The chain recombines TRBV6-2 or TRBV6-3 with TRBJ1-2, with 8 bases fitting TRBD1. The V segment lost 0 bases and the J segment 3 bases; nucleotides outside the gene matches: 3. The CDR3 totals 15 residues. Germline CDR1 is MNHEY and CDR2 is SVGEGT. The CDR3 region is CASSYSDRVYYGYTF. As DNA, the CDR3 is TGTGCCAGCAGTTACTCGGACAGGGTTTACTATGGCTACACCTTC.

The chain carries TRBV27 and TRBJ2-7, with 10 bases aligning to TRBD2. Germline-derived CDR1 and CDR2 are MNHEY and SMNVEV (reference sequence). The CDR3 has 19 residues. V was clipped by 6 bases and J by 2 bases; unmatched bases: 19. As DNA, the CDR3 is TGTGCCAGCAGACAGAGGAAGGGAACTAGCGGGACAAACCCCTACGAGCAGTACTTC. This codes for CASRQRKGTSGTNPYEQYF.

This sequence joins TRBV7-2 and TRBJ2-1; 8 nucleotides align to TRBD1. Germline CDR1 reads SGHTA; CDR2 reads FQGNSA. Unmatched junction bases numbered 13, after V lost 5 bases and J lost 10 bases. The CDR3 is 15 residues long. DNA of the CDR3: TGTGCCAGCAGCACAGGGGGGAGGACCACCCCGGAGCAGTTCTTC. The encoded protein is CASSTGGRTTPEQFF.

The genes are TRBV11-3 and TRBJ2-5; TRBD1 agrees at 9 bases. This CDR3 is 14 amino acids long. Germline CDR1 is SGHNT and CDR2 is YENEEA. The V and J ends lost 5 bases and 2 bases, in that order; junction bases with no gene match: 3. The DNA of the CDR3 is TGTGCCAGCAGCCCGGGACAGGGACAAGAGACCCAGTACTTC. Protein product: CASSPGQGQETQYF.

The chain recombines TRBV9 with TRBJ2-1; 10 bases match TRBD2. This CDR3 is 16 amino acids long. After removal of 0 bases from V and 2 bases from J, the junction contained 2 bases not matched to a gene. Germline V lookup: CDR1 SGDLS, CDR2 YYNGEE. Here the CDR3 reads CASSVASGSTYNEQFF. CDR3 bases: TGTGCCAGCAGCGTAGCTAGCGGGAGTACCTACAATGAGCAGTTCTTC.

This clone was seen just once. The chain is built from TRBV14 and TRBJ2-7, with 12 bases lining up with TRBD2. Trimming removed 3 bases from V and 7 bases from J; junction bases left unmatched: 4. CDR1 SGHDN and CDR2 FVKESK come from the germline V gene. This CDR3 is built from 14 residues. The CDR3 coding sequence is TGTGCCAGCAGCCAGACTAGCGGGAGAAGGGAGCAGTACTTC. This codes for CASSQTSGRREQYF. Combining the CDR3 with reference TRBV14 and TRBJ2-7 gives the whole variable domain EAGVTQFPSHSVIEKGQTVTLRCDPISGHDNLYWYRRVMGKEIKFLLHFVKESKQDESGMPNNRFLAERTGGTYSTLKVQPAELEDSGVYFCASSQTSGRREQYFGPGTRLTVT.

V is TRBV7-9 and J is TRBJ1-2, with 9 bases aligning to TRBD1. Germline V gene data show CDR1 as SEHNR and CDR2 as FQNEAQ (reference sequence). J was trimmed by 4 bases and V by 5 bases; bases with no gene match: 11. This CDR3 has 16 amino acids. The CDR3 loop is CASSQTGGMRGYGYTF. CDR3 in DNA: TGTGCCAGCAGCCAGACAGGGGGGATGCGTGGCTATGGCTACACCTTC.

CDR3 sequence reads: CATSRRAGGVETQYF. The CDR3 nucleotides read TGTGCCACCAGCAGAAGGGCAGGGGGCGTGGAGACCCAGTACTTC. The chain recombines TRBV15 with TRBJ2-5; 8 nucleotides align to TRBD1. Per germline, CDR1 LNHNV and CDR2 YYDKDF (reference sequence). The CDR3 is made up of 15 amino acids. The trim removed 2 bases at V and 5 bases at J, leaving 7 bases unmatched.

This clone was detected a few times. The chain combines TRBV6-6 with TRBJ1-4; TRBD1 matches 9 bases. Germline CDR1 is MNHNY and CDR2 is SVGAGI (reference sequence). J gave up 8 bases and V 5 bases, and 6 bases lay outside the gene matches. The CDR3 is made up of 14 amino acids. The CDR3 spells CASSNTGGREKLFF. The CDR3, as DNA: TGTGCCAGCAGTAACACAGGGGGCCGGGAAAAACTGTTTTTT.

The chain is built from TRBV6-2 or TRBV6-3 and TRBJ2-7; D perhaps matches TRBD2 (5 bases). V gave up 2 bases and J gave up 4 bases, with 24 bases separating them. Germline loops: CDR1 MNHEY, CDR2 SVGEGT. This CDR3 contains 18 residues. The CDR3, as DNA: TGTGCCAGCAGTTACGACATAGTAGGTGAGGGAGCAATTTACGAGCAGTACTTC. It specifies CASSYDIVGEGAIYEQYF.

The chain uses TRBV6-5 and TRBJ2-3, with a weak D call TRBD2 (6 bases). V lost 6 bases to trimming and J lost 6 bases, with 16 bases between them. The CDR3 consists of 14 residues. Per germline, CDR1 MNHEY and CDR2 SVGAGI. The CDR3 here is CASRAGTFRDTQYF. The CDR3 bases are TGTGCCAGCAGAGCCGGGACTTTTCGGGATACGCAGTATTTT.

The chain couples TRBV10-2 to TRBJ2-1; D is ambiguous. CDR1 and CDR2 (germline): WSHSY, SAAADI. Trimming stripped 3 bases from V and 3 bases from J, with 3 bases between. This CDR3 comprises 12 residues. The CDR3 DNA sequence: TGCGCCAGCAGTGACTTCTACAATGAGCAGTTCTTC. Residues: CASSDFYNEQFF.

This chain uses TRBV6-2 or TRBV6-3 with TRBJ2-7; unclear D gene. This CDR3 has 14 amino acids. The germline gives CDR1 MNHEY, CDR2 SVGEGT. Trimming shortened V by 6 bases and J by 2 bases, and 14 bases separated the two germline ends. CDR3 residues: CASSFDITPYEQYF. The CDR3, as DNA: TGTGCCAGCAGCTTCGACATTACCCCCTACGAGCAGTACTTC.

This clone was found once. The chain joins TRBV6-6 to TRBJ2-3; 7 bases are shared with TRBD1. V trimming: 6 bases; J trimming: 13 bases; junction bases outside the gene matches: 19. The CDR3 loop spans 15 amino acids. CDR1 is MNHNY and CDR2 is SVGAGI in the germline V gene (reference sequence). CDR3 loop: CASSPETGSGGREYF. The DNA of the CDR3 is TGTGCCAGCAGCCCCGAGACAGGGAGTGGTGGAAGGGAGTATTTT.

The rearrangement links TRBV7-9 to TRBJ2-7; D gene uncertain. The V gene's germline CDR1 is SEHNR and CDR2 FQNEAQ (reference sequence). Trimming stripped 1 base from V and 3 bases from J, with 7 bases between. The CDR3 has 13 residues. CDR3 DNA: TGTGCCAGCAGCTTAGTATCAGACTACGAGCAGTACTTC. Protein product: CASSLVSDYEQYF.

The rearrangement joins TRBV6-5 to TRBJ2-2; a possible D gene is TRBD2 (5 bases). V shed 4 bases and J shed 3 bases, with 9 bases lying between them. This CDR3 is 14 amino acids long. Germline loops: CDR1 MNHEY, CDR2 SVGAGI. The CDR3 protein is CASSSRTYTGELFF. The DNA for the CDR3 is TGTGCCAGCAGTTCCCGGACTTACACCGGGGAGCTGTTTTTT.

J is TRBJ2-3 and V is TRBV7-3, with TRBD2 as a possible D gene (5 bases). The CDR3 extends over 16 amino acids. The V gene's germline CDR1 is SGHTA and CDR2 FQGTGA. V was cut by 5 bases and J by 3 bases, with 18 bases left in between. CDR3 sequence (DNA): TGTGCCAGCAGCCCGCGGACTGACCTAGGGACAGATACGCAGTATTTT. Translated, it gives CASSPRTDLGTDTQYF.

This chain uses TRBV6-5 with TRBJ2-7; TRBD1 agrees at 7 bases. The V and J ends lost 4 bases and 0 bases, in that order; junction bases with no gene match: 3. The CDR3 spans 14 residues. Germline V gives CDR1 MNHEY, CDR2 SVGAGI. For the CDR3, the DNA is TGTGCCAGCAGTTTGGGGGACAGCTCCTACGAGCAGTACTTC. This translates into CASSLGDSSYEQYF.

This chain joins TRBV7-2 and TRBJ1-2; 10 nucleotides agree with TRBD1. CDR3 length equals 14 residues. Germline V gives CDR1 SGHTA, CDR2 FQGNSA. V dropped 1 base and J dropped 5; count of bases not matched to a gene: 1. The CDR3: CASSLGTGGYGYTF. The CDR3 DNA reads as TGTGCCAGCAGCTTAGGGACAGGGGGGTATGGCTACACCTTC.

The chain combines TRBV9 with TRBJ1-1; the D gene is possibly TRBD1 (5 bases). Per the germline V gene, CDR1 is SGDLS and CDR2 is YYNGEE. V lost 0 bases and J 0 bases, leaving 6 bases between the germline ends. The CDR3 extends over 14 amino acids. CDR3 loop: CASSVEQVNTEAFF. CDR3 nucleotides: TGTGCCAGCAGCGTAGAACAGGTGAACACTGAAGCTTTCTTT. Complete variable domain (other parts from reference TRBV9 and TRBJ1-1): DSGVTQTPKHLITATGQRVTLRCSPRSGDLSVYWYQQSLDQGLQFLIQYYNGEERAKGNILERFSAQQFPDLHSELNLSSLELGDSALYFCASSVEQVNTEAFFGQGTRLTVV.

CDR3 DNA sequence: TGTGCCAGCAGCAAAGGTGCTAGCTTTAGGGAGACCCAGTACTTC. Translating it yields CASSKGASFRETQYF. V is TRBV7-3 and J is TRBJ2-5; maybe TRBD2 (5 bases). CDR1 and CDR2 (germline): SGHTA, FQGTGA. V was cut by 5 bases and J by 5 bases, with 18 bases left in between. The CDR3 is made up of 15 amino acids.

The J gene is TRBJ2-7, the V gene TRBV9; the match to TRBD1 covers 9 bases. The CDR3 totals 15 residues. CDR1 SGDLS and CDR2 YYNGEE come from the germline V gene. V shed 2 bases and J 5 bases; nucleotides not matched to a gene: 8. DNA for the CDR3: TGTGCCAGCAGCGTCTCGCCCGGGACAGGGAACGAGCAGTACTTC. This gives the protein CASSVSPGTGNEQYF.

The V gene is TRBV7-3, the J gene TRBJ1-1, with D uncertain. The V gene's germline CDR1 is SGHTA and CDR2 FQGTGA. The CDR3 is 17 amino acids. Trimming took off 5 bases at V and 0 bases at J, with 19 bases between the two ends. CDR3 sequence (DNA): TGTGCCAGCAGCCTCCGGCCAAGAGGGAACGTGAACACTGAAGCTTTCTTT. This codes for CASSLRPRGNVNTEAFF.